Here is one TCR beta chain with its context. The sample comes from a study of PD-L1 blockade in urothelial cancer. Looking at the study overall: Bladder-origin urothelial cancer in males covered most of the roughly 29 patients. Blood yielded a median of roughly 140,000 T cells per sample.

This sample's time point: peripheral blood 6 weeks after treatment start. Each patient gave between 1 and 8 samples of peripheral blood mononuclear cells, which were collected pretreatment and during treatment. Trimming stripped 1 base from V and 1 base from J, with 14 bases between. The CDR3 runs to 16 residues. CDR1 MDHEN and CDR2 SYDVKM come from the germline V gene. Each PCR received spiked synthetic TCR analog templates. Libraries were prepared by immunoSEQ multiplex PCR; TCRdb keeps only in-frame clonotypes and omits some of them. Counted here are about 35,000 clones, over 65% occurring once; the ten biggest clones make up under 12%.

The TCR originated in a man aged 35-49 years with urothelial cancer. The source material was PBMCs, sampled around atezolizumab (anti-PD-L1) treatment. The V gene is TRBV28, the J gene TRBJ2-7; D might be TRBD2 (6 bases). The DNA for the CDR3 is TGTGCCAGCAGTTTATTTACCCTAGCGCGGTCCTACGAGCAGTACTTC. Amino acid sequence: CASSLFTLARSYEQYF.